This TCR beta chain derives from a study of T-cell reconstitution after alpha-beta-depleted transplantation in children. V shed 1 base, J shed 4 bases, and the junction held 2 bases outside the gene matches. CDR3 size: 14 residues. Germline assignment: CDR1 SGHVS and CDR2 FQNEAQ. The table lists this clonotype with a few counts. TCRbeta library construction was performed incorporating unique molecular identifiers. TCRdb re-called the PCR reads through MiXCR, storing one row per CDR3 protein. The sample carries almost 400,000 distinct CDR3 sequences, roughly 22% recorded once. The chain is built from TRBV7-8 and TRBJ2-5; TRBD1 matches 8 bases. The sequence was collected from a human donor who donated a stem cell graft to a child with acute myeloid leukemia. The source material was PBMCs from the stem cell graft donor, sampled from the stem cell graft. This chain's CDR3 is CASSLGRGPETQYF. The CDR3, as DNA: TGTGCCAGCAGCTTAGGCAGGGGGCCAGAGACCCAGTACTTC. Using reference TRBV7-8 and TRBJ2-5 for the parts outside the CDR3, the full variable domain is GAGVSQSPRYKVAKRGQDVALRCDPISGHVSLFWYQQALGQGPEFLTYFQNEAQLDKSGLPSDRFFAERPEGSVSTLKIQRTQQEDSAVYLCASSLGRGPETQYFGPGTRLLVL.